This T cell receptor beta chain derives from a study of OX40 agonist ivuxolimab in advanced cancers. Context from the whole study: Ivuxolimab, which targeted the costimulatory receptor OX40 (CD134), was an agonistic, fully human IgG2 monoclonal antibody. Intravenous ivuxolimab was administered to patients every 2 weeks at six dose levels: 0.01, 0.1, 0.3, 1.5, 3 and 10 mg/kg. Among the roughly 52 dose-escalation patients, around 19 had hepatocellular carcinoma, approximately 15 melanoma, 9 renal cell carcinoma and 9 head and neck cancer. The dose-escalation cohort was 82.7% male with a mean age of approximately 60 years, ranging from about 23 to 85. Patients were allowed to have had prior anti-PD-1, anti-PD-L1 or anti-CTLA-4 therapy, and approximately 39% of the dose-escalation patients had been treated with checkpoint inhibitors. Partial responses were achieved by three dose-escalation patients, of whom one had hepatocellular carcinoma and two had cutaneous melanoma. The point of sequencing TCRbeta in the periphery was to test whether ivuxolimab changed TCR sequence diversity and drove clonal T-cell expansion. The monotherapy dose-escalation portion (N = 52 patients) of the phase I ivuxolimab trial is reported in the paper. Overall study outcomes, separate from this receptor: The antigen specificity of the clonally expanded peripheral T cells was not determined. In the 0.1-3.0 mg/kg groups, partial responders were among the patients with the lowest normalized peripheral clonal expansion, particularly in CD8+ T cells. Low levels of normalized T-cell clonal expansion were also seen in some patients who did not respond. After ivuxolimab, expanded clones were on average more numerous among CD8+ T cells than among CD4+ T cells. At doses of 0.1 to 3.0 mg/kg, clonal expansion of both CD4+ and CD8+ T cells in blood was seen between baseline and week 6.

Reading from cysteine to phenylalanine, the CDR3 counts 17 amino acids. CDR3 DNA is the only sequence kept; it has 51 bases, read in frame from the first base. CDR1 and CDR2, per the germline V gene, are SGDLS and YYNGEE. Trimming at the junction amounts to 0 bases on V and 0 bases on J, and the germline ends lie 16 bases apart. Patients with autoimmune disease history or receiving systemic immunosuppression were excluded from the trial. Peripheral blood for TCR sequencing was collected from all dose cohorts at baseline, on cycle 4 day 1, and on cycle 7 day 1. The samples were taken from a phase I, first-in-human, multicenter, open-label dose-escalation trial of ivuxolimab. Adults with locally advanced or metastatic head and neck squamous cell, hepatocellular, melanoma or renal cell carcinoma were enrolled in the trial. Before TCR sequencing, CD4+ and CD8+ T cells were separately sorted from peripheral blood.

Genomic DNA was extracted from sorted cells for sequencing of the TCRbeta CDR3 region. The immunoSEQ Assay was used to sequence the TCRbeta CDR3 regions. The table comes from immuneACCESS by way of TCRdb, which keeps in-frame sequences with V and J called. Part of the clones is missing from these tables; in studies checked, under half for an unresolved V gene and the rest for unknown reasons. The sample table lists about 17,000 clones, more than 85% of them with a count of one. The ten largest clonotypes hold roughly 25% of the sample. As to this clone: Which antigen it targets is not known. No base qualities exist here, and no much larger clone lies one base off it.

The TCR originated in an adult with an advanced solid tumor such as melanoma, head and neck, liver or kidney cancer. Specimen: CD4+ or CD8+ T cells sorted from blood, collected in a trial of the OX40 agonist ivuxolimab. In this chain, TRBV9 is recombined with TRBJ2-7; no D segment can be confidently identified. The CDR3 protein is CASSVGSRTYGSYEQYF. The nucleotide sequence reads TGTGCCAGCAGCGTAGGGTCGCGGACCTACGGCTCCTACGAGCAGTACTTC.